This T cell receptor beta chain was sequenced in a study of T cell changes during pregnancy in multiple sclerosis. Assay used: immunoSEQ multiplex PCR; TCRdb lists only in-frame clones, some missing. The sample yields tens of thousands of clones, about 90% seen once. V lost 7 bases to trimming and J lost 0 bases; unmatched junction nucleotides: 4. This CDR3 has 14 amino acids. Germline assignment: CDR1 SGDLS and CDR2 YYNGEE. This chain connects TRBV9 to TRBJ2-7, with 10 bases aligning to TRBD2. Specimen: peripheral blood, collected before pregnancy. This clonotype originated in a female donor with multiple sclerosis, enrolled in a pregnancy study. The CDR3 DNA reads TGTGCCAGCTCCCTAGCGGGAGTCTCCTACGAGCAGTACTTC. As protein: CASSLAGVSYEQYF. The full variable domain, rest sourced from reference TRBV9 and TRBJ2-7, is DSGVTQTPKHLITATGQRVTLRCSPRSGDLSVYWYQQSLDQGLQFLIQYYNGEERAKGNILERFSAQQFPDLHSELNLSSLELGDSALYFCASSLAGVSYEQYFGPGTRLTVT.